Below are 7 T cell receptor beta chains sequenced from a single sample in a study of T-cell reconstitution after alpha-beta-depleted transplantation in children. A library of TCRbeta sequences, prepared with unique molecular identifiers, was generated. One entry per CDR3 protein results from TCRdb running MiXCR on the PCR reads. Among roughly 420,000 distinct CDR3 sequences, roughly 15% were seen once, and the ten largest hold under 30%. Material: PBMCs, mostly from graft donor cells, obtained 360 days after TCRalphabeta/CD19-depleted stem cell transplant. The receptors were gathered from a boy in the first two years of life who had a stem cell transplant for Wiskott-Aldrich syndrome, so the T cells may come from the graft donor.

The chain uses TRBV5-1 and TRBJ2-3; 8 positions agree with TRBD2. The CDR3 covers 13 residues. Germline values: CDR1 SGHRS, CDR2 YFSETQ. The V segment lost 7 bases and the J segment 4 bases; nucleotides outside the gene matches: 5. CDR3: CASRNGGADTQYF. CDR3 sequence (DNA): TGCGCCAGCCGAAACGGGGGGGCAGATACGCAGTATTTT.

This clonotype appeared a few times. The chain uses TRBV9 and TRBJ2-1, with D hard to call. The CDR3 runs to 16 residues. V lost 2 bases, J lost 7 bases, and 19 bases lay in between. Germline CDR1 is SGDLS and CDR2 is YYNGEE. The CDR3 DNA is TGTGCCAGCAGCGTGGGGAACACTCTTGGAGTAAATGAGCAGTTCTTC. It encodes CASSVGNTLGVNEQFF.

This chain links TRBV12-3 or TRBV12-4 with TRBJ2-3, with 8 bases matching TRBD1. The CDR3 runs to 14 residues. V trimming: 10 bases; J trimming: 5 bases; junction bases outside the gene matches: 11. The CDR3 spells CATLKTGAKDTQYF. The CDR3 DNA reads TGTGCCACCCTGAAGACAGGGGCTAAAGATACGCAGTATTTT.

The gene calls are TRBV15 and TRBJ2-5, with D hard to call. This CDR3 has 12 residues. Trimming left V 3 bases short and J 4 bases short, with 6 bases between. Germline CDR1 LNHNV, CDR2 YYDKDF (reference sequence). CDR3 region: CATSRIGETQYF. For the CDR3, the DNA is TGTGCCACCAGCAGGATTGGAGAGACCCAGTACTTC.

This clonotype was picked up a small number of times. The V call is TRBV5-1, the J call TRBJ2-7; D uncertain. This CDR3 has 14 residues. The germline gives CDR1 SGHRS, CDR2 YFSETQ. The V end was cut by 4 bases, the J end by 2 bases, with 13 bases between. The CDR3 DNA reads as TGCGCCAGCAGCCCAGTGGGGTCCCCCTACGAGCAGTACTTC. It yields the protein CASSPVGSPYEQYF. Full variable domain (remainder filled in from reference TRBV5-1 and TRBJ2-7): KAGVTQTPRYLIKTRGQQVTLSCSPISGHRSVSWYQQTPGQGLQFLFEYFSETQRNKGNFPGRFSGRQFSNSRSEMNVSTLELGDSALYLCASSPVGSPYEQYFGPGTRLTVT.

J is TRBJ1-6 and V is TRBV4-1; D possibly corresponds to TRBD1 (5 bases). Germline CDR1 is MGHRA and CDR2 is YSYEKL. Trimming removed 5 bases at V and 5 bases at J, with 16 bases between. The CDR3 runs to 16 residues. CDR3 sequence: CASSSRGGVNNSPLHF. Here the CDR3 DNA reads TGCGCCAGCAGCTCAAGGGGAGGGGTGAATAATTCACCCCTCCACTTT.

The chain joins TRBV11-2 to TRBJ2-3; 10 positions agree with TRBD2. CDR3 length: 18 amino acids. The germline V gene has CDR1 SGHAT and CDR2 FQNNGV. The J segment lost 3 bases and the V segment lost 2 bases, leaving 11 bases of the junction unmatched. CDR3 in DNA: TGTGCCAGCAGCTTAAGAGGAGTAGCGGGAGGATCGACAGATACGCAGTATTTT. Protein sequence: CASSLRGVAGGSTDTQYF.